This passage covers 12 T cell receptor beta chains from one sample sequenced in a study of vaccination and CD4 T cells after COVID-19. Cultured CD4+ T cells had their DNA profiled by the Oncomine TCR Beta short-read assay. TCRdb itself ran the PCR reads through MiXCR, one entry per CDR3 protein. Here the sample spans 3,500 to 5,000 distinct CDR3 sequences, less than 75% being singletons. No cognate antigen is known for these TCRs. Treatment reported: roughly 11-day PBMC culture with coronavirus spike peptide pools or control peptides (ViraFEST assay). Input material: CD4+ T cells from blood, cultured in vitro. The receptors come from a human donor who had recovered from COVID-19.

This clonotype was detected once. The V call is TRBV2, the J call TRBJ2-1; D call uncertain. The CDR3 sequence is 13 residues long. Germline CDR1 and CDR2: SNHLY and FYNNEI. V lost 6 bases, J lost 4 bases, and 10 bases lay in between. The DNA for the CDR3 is TGTGCCAGCAGCGAAATACGGTACAATGAGCAGTTCTTC. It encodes CASSEIRYNEQFF.

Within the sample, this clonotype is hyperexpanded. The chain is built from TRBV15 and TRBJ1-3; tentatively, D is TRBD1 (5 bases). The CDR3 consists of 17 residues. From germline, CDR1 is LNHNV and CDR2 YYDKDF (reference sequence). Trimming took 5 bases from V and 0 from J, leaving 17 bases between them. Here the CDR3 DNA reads TGTGCCACCAGCGGACCGGTTGGACATTCCTCTGGAAACACCATATATTTT. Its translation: CATSGPVGHSSGNTIYF.

The DNA of the CDR3 is TGTGCCAGCAGTTACTCAGTACTGACGAACACTGAAGCTTTCTTT. Translating gives CASSYSVLTNTEAFF. This chain connects TRBV6-5 to TRBJ1-1, with no clear D. CDR3 length: 15 amino acids. The V gene lost 0 bases and the J gene lost 1 base, with 9 bases spanning the gap. The V gene's germline CDR1 is MNHEY and CDR2 SVGAGI.

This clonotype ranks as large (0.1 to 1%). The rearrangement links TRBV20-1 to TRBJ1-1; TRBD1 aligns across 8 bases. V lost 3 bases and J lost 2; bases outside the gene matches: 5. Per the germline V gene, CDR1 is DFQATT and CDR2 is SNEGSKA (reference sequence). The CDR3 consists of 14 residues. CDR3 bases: TGCAGTGCTAGGACAGGGGCCTCAAACACTGAAGCTTTCTTT. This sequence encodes CSARTGASNTEAFF.

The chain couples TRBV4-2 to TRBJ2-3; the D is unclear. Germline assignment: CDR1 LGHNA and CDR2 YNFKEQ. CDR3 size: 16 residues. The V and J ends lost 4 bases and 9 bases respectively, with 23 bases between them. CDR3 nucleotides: TGTGCCAGCAGCCCCAGCTGGGCTCCGGTAGGAAACACGCAGTATTTT. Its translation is CASSPSWAPVGNTQYF.

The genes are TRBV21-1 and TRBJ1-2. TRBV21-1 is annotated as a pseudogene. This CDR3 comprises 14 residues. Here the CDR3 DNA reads TGTGCCAGCTCCGGTGGGAGCACAGACTATGGCTACACCTTC. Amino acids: CASSGGSTDYGYTF.

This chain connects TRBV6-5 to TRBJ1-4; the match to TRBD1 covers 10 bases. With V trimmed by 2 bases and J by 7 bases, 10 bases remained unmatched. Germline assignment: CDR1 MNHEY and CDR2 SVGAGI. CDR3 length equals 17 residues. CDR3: CASSYQDRGKAREKLFF. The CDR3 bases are TGTGCCAGCAGTTACCAGGACAGGGGGAAAGCTCGTGAAAAACTGTTTTTT.

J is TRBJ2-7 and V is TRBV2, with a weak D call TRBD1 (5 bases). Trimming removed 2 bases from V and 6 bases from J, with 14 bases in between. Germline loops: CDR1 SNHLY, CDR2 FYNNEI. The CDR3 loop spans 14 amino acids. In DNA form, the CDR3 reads TGTGCCAGCAGTGAAAATGGGGCCTTAGGCGAGCAGTACTTC. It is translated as CASSENGALGEQYF.

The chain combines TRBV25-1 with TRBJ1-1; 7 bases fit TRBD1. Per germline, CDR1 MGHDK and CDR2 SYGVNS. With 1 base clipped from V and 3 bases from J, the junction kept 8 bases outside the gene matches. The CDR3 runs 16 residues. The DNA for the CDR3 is TGTGCCAGCAGTGAATCGGGTAGGGGGCACCACACTGAAGCTTTCTTT. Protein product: CASSESGRGHHTEAFF.

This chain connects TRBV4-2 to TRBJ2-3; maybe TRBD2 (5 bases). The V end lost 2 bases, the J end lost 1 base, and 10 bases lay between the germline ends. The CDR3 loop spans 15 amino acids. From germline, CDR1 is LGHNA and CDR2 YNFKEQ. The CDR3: CASSQTHGGTDTQYF. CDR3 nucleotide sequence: TGTGCCAGCAGCCAAACCCACGGGGGCACAGATACGCAGTATTTT.

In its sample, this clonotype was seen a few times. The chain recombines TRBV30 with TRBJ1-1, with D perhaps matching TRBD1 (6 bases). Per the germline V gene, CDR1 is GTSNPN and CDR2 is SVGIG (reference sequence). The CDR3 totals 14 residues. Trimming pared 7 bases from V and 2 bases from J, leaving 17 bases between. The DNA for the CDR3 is TGTGCCTTGGGACATTCCCCAAGTAACACTGAAGCTTTCTTT. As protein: CALGHSPSNTEAFF.

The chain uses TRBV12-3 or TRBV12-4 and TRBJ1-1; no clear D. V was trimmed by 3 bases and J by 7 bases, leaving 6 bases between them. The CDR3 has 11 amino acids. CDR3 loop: CASSFGVEAFF. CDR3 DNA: TGTGCCAGCAGTTTCGGTGTTGAAGCTTTCTTT.